Sequencing of this T cell receptor (beta chain) was carried out in a study of CD8+ T cells in alopecia areata. Study-level background: Patients given treatment had severity scored by the percentage of scalp area affected.

V lost 1 base to trimming and J lost 6 bases; unmatched junction nucleotides: 3. This CDR3 is built from 15 residues. Germline CDR1 and CDR2: SGHVS and FQNEAQ. Described treatment: oral pan-JAK inhibitor, 5-10 mg twice daily. After isolation, RNA underwent reverse transcription to generate cDNA as the sequencing template. TCRdb's table, derived via immunoSEQ multiplex PCR, lists solely in-frame clones and lacks some. Of some 96,000 clones in the sample, 50% to 75% were seen once. This sequence was found in a human donor with alopecia areata. This material consisted of CD8+ T cells sorted from blood, taken at week 4, from a patient treated with tofacitinib. The chain has TRBV7-8 and TRBJ2-1; 10 positions agree with TRBD2. CDR3 sequence reads: CASSLGAGGPNEQFF. The CDR3 DNA sequence: TGTGCCAGCAGCTTAGGAGCGGGGGGGCCCAATGAGCAGTTCTTC.